Listed below are T cell receptor beta chains from one sample, sequenced in a study of CD8+CD57+ T cells in acquired aplastic anemia. TCRdb re-derived calls from the reads in MiXCR, one entry per CDR3 protein. The data hold about 220,000 distinct CDR3 sequences, with 34% observed a single time. Sequencing was carried out using sorted CD4+, CD8+, or CD8+CD57+ T cells (not recorded which) from PBMCs. These receptors all stem from a human donor in good health, serving as a control. Both conserved end residues are part of each CDR3. A D gene is named only where the DNA matches it firmly. Size is omitted from some rows. Given values are once, few, many or a class for expanded clones.

size	J	D	V	CDR3	DNA
.	TRBJ2-3	TRBD2	TRBV9	CASSRSLASGGGTDTQYF	TGTGCCAGCAGCAGGTCTCTGGCTAGCGGAGGGGGCACAGATACGCAGTATTTT
many	TRBJ1-1	.	TRBV29-1	CSVDVGGTEAFF	TGCAGCGTTGACGTGGGGGGCACTGAAGCTTTCTTT
.	TRBJ2-7	TRBD1	TRBV2	CASRMGQGTYEQYF	TGCGCCAGCAGGATGGGACAGGGAACCTACGAGCAGTACTTC
many	TRBJ2-3	.	TRBV7-9	CASSLTDSTDTQYF	TGTGCCAGCAGCTTAACAGATAGCACAGATACGCAGTATTTT
many	TRBJ2-7	.	TRBV6-4	CASRIVVTSYEQYF	TGTGCCAGCAGGATCGTCGTGACCTCCTACGAGCAGTACTTC
many	TRBJ1-6	.	TRBV25-1	CASSDRGRNSPLHF	TGTGCCAGCAGTGATAGGGGAAGGAATTCACCCCTCCACTTT
.	TRBJ2-7	.	TRBV29-1	CSVPRTGISYEQYF	TGCAGCGTCCCTAGGACCGGGATCTCCTACGAGCAGTACTTC
many	TRBJ2-2	TRBD2	TRBV19	CASSLLAGVDGELFF	TGTGCCAGTAGCCTACTAGCGGGAGTTGACGGGGAGCTGTTTTTT
many	TRBJ2-7	.	TRBV4-3	CASSPPGPHSYEQYF	TGCGCCAGCAGCCCACCGGGCCCCCACTCCTACGAGCAGTACTTC
many	TRBJ2-7	.	TRBV7-9	CASSSHGQSYEQYF	TGTGCCAGCAGCTCGCACGGACAGAGCTACGAGCAGTACTTC
.	TRBJ1-2	.	TRBV9	CACSRSGGDYGYTF	TGTGCCTGCTCACGGAGCGGGGGGGACTATGGCTACACCTTC
few	TRBJ1-2	TRBD1	TRBV5-1	CASRDRMDRGYTF	TGCGCCAGCCGGGACAGGATGGATAGGGGCTACACCTTC
few	TRBJ2-4	.	TRBV4-1	CASSPSLLANSAKNIQYF	TGCGCCAGCAGCCCAAGCCTTCTAGCGAACTCAGCCAAAAACATTCAGTACTTC
.	TRBJ2-1	TRBD2	TRBV2	CASSELAGALYNEQFF	TGTGCCAGCAGTGAACTAGCGGGAGCTCTCTACAATGAGCAGTTCTTC
many	TRBJ2-7	.	TRBV19	CASSAEGRHEQYF	TGTGCCAGTAGTGCGGAGGGGAGACACGAGCAGTACTTC
.	TRBJ1-1	.	TRBV6-2/TRBV6-3	CASRGTGNTEAFF	TGTGCCAGCAGGGGAACCGGGAACACTGAAGCTTTCTTT
many	TRBJ1-2	.	TRBV24-1	CATSDKGTLYGYTF	TGTGCCACCAGTGACAAAGGGACGTTATATGGCTACACCTTC
many	TRBJ2-7	.	TRBV6-1	CASRGSMDSYEQYF	TGTGCCAGCAGGGGTAGTATGGACTCCTACGAGCAGTACTTC
.	TRBJ2-5	.	TRBV10-3	CATTLAPRETQYF	TGTGCCACCACTCTAGCGCCCCGAGAGACCCAGTACTTC
many	TRBJ1-6	.	TRBV2	CASRDPVGSSPLHF	TGTGCCAGCAGAGACCCGGTGGGATCCTCACCCCTCCACTTT
.	TRBJ2-7	TRBD1	TRBV12-3/TRBV12-4	CASRTTGQGGYEQYF	TGTGCCAGCAGAACAACGGGACAGGGGGGATACGAGCAGTACTTC
.	TRBJ1-2	.	TRBV7-9	CASNTGGNYGYTF	TGTGCCAGCAATACGGGGGGGAACTATGGCTACACCTTC
many	TRBJ2-5	.	TRBV29-1	CSVPDLVASQETQYF	TGCAGCGTTCCCGACTTGGTCGCTAGCCAAGAGACCCAGTACTTC
many	TRBJ2-7	.	TRBV19	CASRRGGPTYEQYF	TGTGCCAGCCGGAGGGGGGGTCCTACCTACGAGCAGTACTTC
.	TRBJ2-1	.	TRBV4-1	CASSQPRRHSSIGEQFF	TGCGCCAGCAGCCAGCCTCGACGGCACTCGAGTATCGGAGAGCAGTTCTTC
few	TRBJ2-2	TRBD1	TRBV10-3	CASSEGSRDRYTGELFF	TGTGCCAGCAGTGAAGGGTCCCGGGACAGATACACCGGGGAGCTGTTTTTT
many	TRBJ2-7	TRBD2	TRBV2	CASSQREGGEQYF	TGTGCCAGCAGTCAGCGGGAGGGAGGGGAGCAGTACTTC
few	TRBJ1-1	.	TRBV5-4	CASSPRRENTEAFF	TGTGCCAGCAGCCCCCGCCGGGAGAACACTGAAGCTTTCTTT
few	TRBJ2-5	.	TRBV6-1	CASSLIRGTSPKKTQYF	TGTGCCAGCAGCTTAATTAGGGGTACTTCCCCGAAGAAGACCCAGTACTTC
.	TRBJ2-7	TRBD2	TRBV13	CASSTSAGGGPYEQYF	TGTGCCAGCAGCACTTCAGCGGGAGGGGGTCCCTACGAGCAGTACTTC
many	TRBJ1-2	TRBD1	TRBV10-3	CAIKGTGGDDGYTF	TGTGCCATCAAGGGGACAGGGGGCGACGATGGCTACACCTTC
many	TRBJ2-7	.	TRBV5-5	CASSSTRSSYEQYF	TGTGCCAGCAGCTCGACAAGGAGCTCCTACGAGCAGTACTTC
many	TRBJ1-1	.	TRBV20-1	CSARDRRKNTEAFF	TGCAGTGCTAGAGATCGACGGAAGAACACTGAAGCTTTCTTT